One and the same sample provided the 8 T cell receptor beta chains below, sequenced in a study of cytomegalovirus exposure and HLA in healthy donors. 60 Vbeta and 13 Jbeta primers were used in PCR. Method: immunoSEQ multiplex PCR; TCRdb's copy keeps in-frame clones and lacks some. Among nearly 200,000 clones listed, about 89% were seen once. Sequencing used PBMCs. All receptors come from a man between 25 and 39 years old in good health and CMV-seronegative.

This rearrangement joins TRBV4-2 to TRBJ1-1, with 7 bases aligning to TRBD1. Germline V CDR1 and CDR2: LGHNA, YNFKEQ. The CDR3 sequence is 16 residues long. Unmatched junction bases numbered 9, after V lost 1 base and J lost 4 bases. The DNA of the CDR3 is TGTGCCAGCAGCCAAGTGGCGGACAGGCGATTCACTGAAGCTTTCTTT. Its protein is CASSQVADRRFTEAFF.

This chain uses TRBV7-9 with TRBJ2-4; a weak D match, TRBD2 (6 bases). The CDR3 extends over 13 amino acids. Trimming took off 4 bases at V and 8 bases at J, with 12 bases between the two ends. Germline V CDR1 and CDR2: SEHNR, FQNEAQ (reference sequence). This chain's CDR3 is CASSSRGLDIQYF. CDR3 in DNA: TGTGCCAGCAGCTCAAGGGGACTGGACATTCAGTACTTC. Variable domain in full (rest from reference TRBV7-9 and TRBJ2-4): DTGVSQNPRHKITKRGQNVTFRCDPISEHNRLYWYRQTLGQGPEFLTYFQNEAQLEKSRLLSDRFSAERPKGSFSTLEIQRTEQGDSAMYLCASSSRGLDIQYFGAGTRLSVL.

This clone was detected a few times. J is TRBJ2-1 and V is TRBV6-1; 8 bases are a match to TRBD1. Germline V CDR1 and CDR2: MNHNS, SASEGT. The V gene end was trimmed by 8 bases and the J gene end by 0 bases; junction bases not matched to a gene: 6. This CDR3 has 15 amino acids. The CDR3 is CASQLTGGSYNEQFF. CDR3 DNA: TGTGCCAGCCAACTAACAGGGGGCTCCTACAATGAGCAGTTCTTC.

The chain is built from TRBV15 and TRBJ2-2, with 12 positions matching TRBD2. V lost 0 bases to trimming and J lost 7 bases; unmatched junction nucleotides: 9. Germline-derived CDR1 and CDR2 are LNHNV and YYDKDF (reference sequence). There are 18 residues in the CDR3. The CDR3 nucleotides read TGTGCCACCAGCAGAGATGGGGGACTAGCGGGCAAAATCGGGGAGCTGTTTTTT. It translates to CATSRDGGLAGKIGELFF.

This chain uses TRBV28 with TRBJ2-2, with D hard to call. Trimming cost V 1 base and J 6 bases, with 6 bases left between them. Germline CDR1 and CDR2: MDHEN and SYDVKM. This CDR3 spans 13 amino acids. DNA of the CDR3: TGTGCCAGCAGTTTATCCGTTCCCGGGGAGCTGTTTTTT. Its protein is CASSLSVPGELFF. The full variable domain, completed using reference TRBV28 and TRBJ2-2, is DVKVTQSSRYLVKRTGEKVFLECVQDMDHENMFWYRQDPGLGLRLIYFSYDVKMKEKGDIPEGYSVSREKKERFSLILESASTNQTSMYLCASSLSVPGELFFGEGSRLTVL.

The chain combines TRBV28 with TRBJ2-2; unclear D gene. The CDR3 has 12 amino acids. V lost 8 bases and J lost 4, with 8 bases in between. Germline V CDR1 and CDR2: MDHEN, SYDVKM. DNA for the CDR3: TGTGCCAGCGTCGGGTCCACCGGGGAGCTGTTTTTT. Its translation: CASVGSTGELFF.

CDR3 DNA sequence: TGTGCCAGCAGCTTGACAAGCGGGGGCTACGAGCAGTACTTC. Protein: CASSLTSGGYEQYF. The gene calls are TRBV5-6 and TRBJ2-7; 8 nucleotides align to TRBD2. The V segment lost 1 base and the J segment 3 bases; nucleotides outside the gene matches: 3. The CDR3 has 14 residues. From germline, CDR1 is SGHDT and CDR2 YYEEEE. The complete variable domain, with remaining parts taken from reference TRBV5-6 and TRBJ2-7, reads DAGVTQSPTHLIKTRGQQVTLRCSPKSGHDTVSWYQQALGQGPQFIFQYYEEEERQRGNFPDRFSGHQFPNYSSELNVNALLLGDSALYLCASSLTSGGYEQYFGPGTRLTVT.

J is TRBJ1-2 and V is TRBV10-3, with D perhaps TRBD1 (6 bases). V lost 5 bases to trimming and J lost 4 bases, with 17 bases between them. The CDR3 totals 15 residues. Per the germline V gene, CDR1 is ENHRY and CDR2 is SYGVKD. Here the CDR3 reads CAISSPGAAGYGYTF. CDR3 nucleotide sequence: TGTGCCATCAGTTCACCAGGGGCCGCAGGCTATGGCTACACCTTC.